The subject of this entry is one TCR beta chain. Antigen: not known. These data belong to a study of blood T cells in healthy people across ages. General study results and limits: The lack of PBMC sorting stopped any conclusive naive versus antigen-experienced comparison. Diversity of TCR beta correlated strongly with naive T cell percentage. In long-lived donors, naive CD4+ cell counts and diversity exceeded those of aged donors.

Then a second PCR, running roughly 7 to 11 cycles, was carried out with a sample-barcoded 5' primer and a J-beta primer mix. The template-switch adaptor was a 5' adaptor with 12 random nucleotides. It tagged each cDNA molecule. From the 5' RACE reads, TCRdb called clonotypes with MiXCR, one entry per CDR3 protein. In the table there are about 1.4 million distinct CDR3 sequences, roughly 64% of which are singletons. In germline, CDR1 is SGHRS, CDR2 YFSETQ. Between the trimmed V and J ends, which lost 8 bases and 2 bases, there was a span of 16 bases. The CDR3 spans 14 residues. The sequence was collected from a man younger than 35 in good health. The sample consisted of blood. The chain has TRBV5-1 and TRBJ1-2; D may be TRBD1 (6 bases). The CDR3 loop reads CASRIATGNYGYTF. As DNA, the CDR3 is TGCGCCAGTAGAATCGCCACAGGGAACTATGGCTACACCTTC.